The present entry profiles one T cell receptor (beta chain) with its context. As yet, its antigen is unknown. These data originate in a study of cytomegalovirus exposure and HLA in healthy donors. Regarding the study as a whole: V segments that were indistinguishable, TRBV6-2 and TRBV6-3 among them, were omitted from analysis.

V lost 3 bases to trimming and J lost 0 bases; unmatched junction nucleotides: 13. Germline CDR1 is SEHNR and CDR2 is FQNEAQ (reference sequence). This CDR3 has 18 residues. In the PCR, 60 Vbeta and 13 Jbeta primers were used. Clones were read by immunoSEQ multiplex PCR, and TCRdb kept only the in-frame ones, dropping some. The sample table sets out about 130,000 clones. This TCR was sampled from a man in his late teens or twenties in good health and CMV-seronegative. V is TRBV7-9 and J is TRBJ2-5, with 7 nucleotides matching TRBD1. The source material was PBMCs. CDR3 DNA: TGTGCCAGCAGCTTTGATCTCGTTACAGGGGACCACCAAGAGACCCAGTACTTC. Translating gives CASSFDLVTGDHQETQYF.